This T cell receptor (beta chain) appears in the sequencing data of a study of response to subunit inactivated influenza vaccine. Study-wide results and caveats: The authors offered the suggestion that each seasonal influenza vaccination recruits few new T cells.

TCRdb processed the RT-PCR reads anew with MiXCR; each CDR3 protein has one entry. The sample shows about 830,000 distinct CDR3 sequences, less than 20% of them seen only once. As concerns this clonotype: What it recognizes is unknown.

The clonotype originates from a middle-aged man who received an inactivated influenza vaccine. The material was PBMCs from blood, obtained roughly 5 days after vaccination.

Here the CDR3 reads CASSFQTDEQYF. Written as DNA, the CDR3 is TGTGCCAGCAGCTTCCAGACAGACGAGCAGTACTTC. The V and J genes are TRBV7-2 and TRBJ2-7; weak D call: TRBD1 (5 bases). The CDR3 totals 12 residues. The V end was cut by 3 bases, the J end by 5 bases, with 8 bases between. Germline lookup yields CDR1 SGHTA and CDR2 FQGNSA. The variable domain in full, with the rest retrieved from reference TRBV7-2 and TRBJ2-7, is GAGVSQSPSNKVTEKGKDVELRCDPISGHTALYWYRQSLGQGLEFLIYFQGNSAPDKSGLPSDRFSAERTGGSVSTLTIQRTQQEDSAVYLCASSFQTDEQYFGPGTRLTVT.